This entry lists 8 T cell receptor beta chains sequenced from one sample in a study of breast tumors, draining lymph nodes, adjacent tissues. TCRdb re-derived calls from the multiplex PCR reads in MiXCR, one entry per CDR3 protein. Here the sample spans around 66,000 distinct CDR3 sequences, less than 45% being singletons. The sequencing sample was made of breast tumor tissue. These receptors originate from a female donor with breast cancer. Some clones in this sample may be carry-over from other donors' samples.

This clonotype was seen a handful of times. The chain employs TRBV5-1 and TRBJ2-2, with D uncertain. V shed 2 bases and J shed 0 bases, with 5 bases lying between them. This CDR3 has 14 amino acids. The V gene's germline CDR1 is SGHRS and CDR2 YFSETQ. For the CDR3, the DNA is TGCGCCAGCAGCTTCACAGCGAACACCGGGGAGCTGTTTTTT. This codes for CASSFTANTGELFF.

This sequence joins TRBV9 and TRBJ2-3; TRBD2 agrees at 14 bases. The CDR3 has 20 amino acids. CDR1 is SGDLS, CDR2 YYNGEE, per germline. V was clipped by 0 bases and J by 2 bases; unmatched bases: 11. The CDR3 sequence: CASSVAGTSGSWAYTDTQYF. For the CDR3, the DNA is TGTGCCAGCAGCGTAGCGGGGACTAGCGGGAGTTGGGCATACACAGATACGCAGTATTTT. The full variable domain, completed using reference TRBV9 and TRBJ2-3, is DSGVTQTPKHLITATGQRVTLRCSPRSGDLSVYWYQQSLDQGLQFLIQYYNGEERAKGNILERFSAQQFPDLHSELNLSSLELGDSALYFCASSVAGTSGSWAYTDTQYFGPGTRLTVL.

This clonotype appeared many times. This sequence may be a read error, since a much larger clone differs from it by one base. V usage is TRBV7-7 and J usage is TRBJ2-5; 10 bases fit TRBD2. CDR1 is SSHAT, CDR2 FNYEAQ, per germline (reference sequence). The CDR3 runs to 15 residues. The CDR3 protein is CASSVSGTSVKTQHF. In DNA form, the CDR3 reads TGTGCTAGCAGCGTATCCGGGACTAGCGTGAAGACCCAGCACTTC. Full variable domain (remainder filled in from reference TRBV7-7 and TRBJ2-5): GAGVSQSPRYKVTKRGQDVTLRCDPISSHATLYWYQQALGQGPEFLTYFNYEAQPDKSGLPSDRFSAERPEGSISTLTIQRTEQRDSAMYRCASSVSGTSVKTQHFGPGTRLLVL.

The chain carries TRBV7-8 and TRBJ1-6, with TRBD1 matching 11 bases. Germline lookup yields CDR1 SGHVS and CDR2 FQNEAQ. V trimming: 4 bases; J trimming: 11 bases; junction bases outside the gene matches: 10. The CDR3 totals 16 residues. DNA of the CDR3: TGTGCCAGCAGCTCAAGAGGACAGGGGGCGCATCCACCCCTCCACTTT. Amino acids: CASSSRGQGAHPPLHF.

There are many counts of this clonotype. The chain employs TRBV7-9 and TRBJ1-2, with unresolved D. Per the germline V gene, CDR1 is SEHNR and CDR2 is FQNEAQ (reference sequence). This CDR3 is built from 15 residues. The V and J ends lost 1 base and 3 bases respectively, with 12 bases between them. CDR3 DNA sequence: TGTGCCAGCAGCTTAGACGGTCGGGGAGACTATGGCTACACCTTC. Protein sequence: CASSLDGRGDYGYTF.

As regards this clonotype: This CDR3 is missing its conserved last phenylalanine or tryptophan, likely due to a read error. The limits of the CDR3 on the DNA are not certain, so only TCRdb's listed CDR3 is given. This sequence joins TRBV7-3 and TRBJ2-7; TRBD1 was called by the table and not checked on the DNA. The CDR3 sequence runs 8 residues, both termini included. Germline V gene lookup returns CDR1 SGHTA and CDR2 FQGTGA. CDR3 protein: CASSGGQG.

This clonotype was seen ten or more times. This sequence joins TRBV13 and TRBJ2-7; D not resolved. The CDR3 has 13 residues. V was pared by 4 bases and J by 3 bases, with 10 bases between. From germline, CDR1 is PRHDT and CDR2 FYEKMQ (reference sequence). CDR3 bases: TGTGCCAGCAGCTCCACTGGGGTCTACGAGCAGTACTTC. This gives the protein CASSSTGVYEQYF.

About this clonotype itself: Since the CDR3 does not end with the conserved phenylalanine or tryptophan, this likely comes from a read error. J is TRBJ2-2 and V is TRBV7-9, with D tentatively TRBD1 (6 bases). The CDR3 runs to 14 residues. CDR1 and CDR2 from the germline V gene are SEHNR and FQNEAQ (reference sequence). The V end lost 6 bases, the J end lost 0 bases, and 8 bases lay between the germline ends. This chain's CDR3 is CASRTGTNTGELFL. The CDR3 bases are TGTGCCAGCAGGACAGGTACGAACACCGGGGAGCTGTTTCTT.